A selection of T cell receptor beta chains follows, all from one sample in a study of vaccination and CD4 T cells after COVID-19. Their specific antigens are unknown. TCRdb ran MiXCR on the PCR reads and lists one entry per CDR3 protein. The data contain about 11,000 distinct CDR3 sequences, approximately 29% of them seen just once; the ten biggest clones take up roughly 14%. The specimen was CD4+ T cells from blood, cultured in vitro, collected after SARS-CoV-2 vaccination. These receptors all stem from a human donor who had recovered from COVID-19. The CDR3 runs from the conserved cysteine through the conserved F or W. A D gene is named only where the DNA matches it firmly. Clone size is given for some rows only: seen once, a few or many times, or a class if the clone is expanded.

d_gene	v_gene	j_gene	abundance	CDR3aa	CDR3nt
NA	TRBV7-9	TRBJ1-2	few	CASSFGGAGYGYTF	TGTGCCAGCAGCTTTGGGGGAGCGGGCTATGGCTACACCTTC
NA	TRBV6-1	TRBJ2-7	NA	CASSERWGPLDF	TGTGCCAGCAGTGAACGGTGGGGGCCGCTGGACTTC
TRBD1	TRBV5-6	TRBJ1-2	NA	CASSPARTGGVYGYTF	TGTGCCAGCAGCCCAGCCAGGACAGGGGGGGTGTATGGCTACACCTTC
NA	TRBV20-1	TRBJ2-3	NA	CSARPLVSDTQYF	TGCAGTGCTAGACCATTAGTTTCGGATACGCAGTATTTT
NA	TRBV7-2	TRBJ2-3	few	CASSLRRSTDTQYF	TGTGCCAGCAGCTTACGGCGGAGCACAGATACGCAGTATTTT
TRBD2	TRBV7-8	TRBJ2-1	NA	CASSSQGLAGHEQFF	TGTGCCAGCAGTTCCCAGGGACTAGCGGGACATGAGCAGTTCTTC
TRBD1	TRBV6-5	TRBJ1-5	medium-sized	CASSLQGDQPQHF	TGTGCCAGCAGTTTGCAGGGGGATCAGCCCCAGCATTTT
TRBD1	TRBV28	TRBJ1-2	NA	CASSPTYSGTGYTF	TGTGCCAGCAGTCCAACATACTCCGGGACAGGGTACACCTTC
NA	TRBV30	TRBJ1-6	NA	CAWSGVFSPLHF	TGTGCCTGGAGTGGGGTGTTTTCACCCCTCCACTTT
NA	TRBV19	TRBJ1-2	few	CASSMGFGYTF	TGTGCCAGTAGTATGGGGTTCGGCTACACCTTC
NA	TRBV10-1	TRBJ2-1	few	CASSQVGPPGQFF	TGCGCCAGCAGCCAAGTGGGACCCCCGGGGCAGTTCTTC
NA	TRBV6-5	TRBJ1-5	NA	CASSYSGNNQPQHF	TGTGCCAGCAGTTATTCAGGTAACAATCAGCCCCAGCATTTT
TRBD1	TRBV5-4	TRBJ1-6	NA	CASSNRDRGKSPLHF	TGTGCCAGCAGCAACCGGGACAGGGGTAAATCACCCCTCCACTTT
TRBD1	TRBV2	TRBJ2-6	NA	CASSGDRVGANVLTF	TGTGCCAGCAGTGGGGACAGGGTTGGGGCCAACGTCCTGACTTTC
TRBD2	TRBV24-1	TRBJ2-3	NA	CATGLAGTDTQYF	TGTGCCACCGGTCTAGCGGGAACAGATACGCAGTATTTT
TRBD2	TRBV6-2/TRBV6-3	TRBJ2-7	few	CASSYYPGRTRYEQYF	TGTGCCAGCAGTTACTATCCCGGGAGGACACGGTACGAGCAGTACTTC
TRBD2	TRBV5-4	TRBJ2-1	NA	CASSSTGGYNEQFF	TGTGCCAGCAGCTCAACGGGAGGTTACAATGAGCAGTTCTTC
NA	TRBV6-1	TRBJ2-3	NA	CASSDLRADTDTQYF	TGTGCCAGCAGTGATTTAAGGGCAGACACAGATACGCAGTATTTT
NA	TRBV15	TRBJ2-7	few	CATSKTVAESSYEQYF	TGTGCCACCAGCAAAACAGTGGCGGAGAGCTCCTACGAGCAGTATTTC
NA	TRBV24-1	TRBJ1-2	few	CATSDSSRYTF	TGTGCCACCAGTGATAGTAGTCGCTACACCTTC
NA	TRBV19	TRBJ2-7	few	CASSRSGRTLYEQYF	TGTGCCAGTAGCCGCTCGGGACGGACCCTCTACGAGCAGTACTTC
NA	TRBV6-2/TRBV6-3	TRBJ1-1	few	CASRPPGRRTEAFF	TGTGCCAGCAGGCCCCCAGGGCGCAGGACTGAAGCTTTCTTT
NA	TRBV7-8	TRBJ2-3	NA	CASSLLPVAHTQYF	TGTGCCAGCAGCTTATTACCCGTGGCTCATACGCAGTATTTT
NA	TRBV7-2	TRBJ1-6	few	CASSFQGGGVVALHF	TGTGCCAGCAGCTTCCAGGGAGGGGGTGTTGTGGCCCTCCACTTT
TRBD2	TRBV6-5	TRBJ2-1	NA	CASSYAPSGGHEQFF	TGTGCCAGCAGTTATGCCCCTAGCGGGGGCCATGAGCAGTTCTTC
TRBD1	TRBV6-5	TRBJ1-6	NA	CASSYSKDRHSSYNSPLHF	TGTGCCAGCAGTTACTCGAAGGACAGGCACAGCTCCTATAATTCACCCCTCCACTTT